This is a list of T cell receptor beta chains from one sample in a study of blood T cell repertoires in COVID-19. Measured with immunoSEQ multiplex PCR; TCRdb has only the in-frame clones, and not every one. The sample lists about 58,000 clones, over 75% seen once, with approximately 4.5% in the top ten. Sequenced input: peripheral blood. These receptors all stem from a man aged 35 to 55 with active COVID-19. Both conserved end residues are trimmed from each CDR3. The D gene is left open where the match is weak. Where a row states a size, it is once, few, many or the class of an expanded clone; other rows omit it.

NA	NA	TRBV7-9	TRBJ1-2	ASSLEEWVSGT
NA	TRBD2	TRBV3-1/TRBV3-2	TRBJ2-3	ASSQGGGSRTDTQY
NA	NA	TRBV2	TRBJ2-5	ASLRGVQETQY
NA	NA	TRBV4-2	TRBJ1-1	ASSQESTGWTEAF
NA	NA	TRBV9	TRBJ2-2	ASTPAVNTGELF
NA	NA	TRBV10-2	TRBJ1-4	ASRGTQGEKLF
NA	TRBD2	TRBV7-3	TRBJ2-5	ASSLSVREMETQY
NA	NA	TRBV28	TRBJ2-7	ASSLLPASYEQY
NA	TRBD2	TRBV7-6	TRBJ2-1	ASSLGAGGGGDEQF
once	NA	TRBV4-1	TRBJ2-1	ASSQEGTAYNEQF
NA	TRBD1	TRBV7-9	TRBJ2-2	ASSFSGTGGTGELF
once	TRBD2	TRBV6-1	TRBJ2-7	ASSEPTSGSSYEQY
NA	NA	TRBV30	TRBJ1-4	AWSVPGFGREKLF
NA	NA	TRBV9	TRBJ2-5	ASTPLFFQETQY
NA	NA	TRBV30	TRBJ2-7	AWRGLPSYEQY
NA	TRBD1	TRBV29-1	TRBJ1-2	SVDRDRGVGGYT
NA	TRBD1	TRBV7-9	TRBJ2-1	ASSLGQGEYNEQF
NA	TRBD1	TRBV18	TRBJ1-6	ASSPPGGRNNSPLH
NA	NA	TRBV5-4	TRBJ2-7	ASSLDYHEQY
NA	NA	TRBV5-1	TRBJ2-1	ASSYTQTASLGNEQF
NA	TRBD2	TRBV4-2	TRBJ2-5	ASSQPGLAGVGDSWTQY
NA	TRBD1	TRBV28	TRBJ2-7	ASTGGEQY
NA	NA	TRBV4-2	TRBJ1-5	ASSQFDSDNQPQH
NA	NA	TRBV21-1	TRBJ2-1	ASSKMAVCYNEQF
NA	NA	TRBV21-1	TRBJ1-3	ASSKARQGSSGNTIY
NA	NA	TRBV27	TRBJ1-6	ASSRQIDNSPLH
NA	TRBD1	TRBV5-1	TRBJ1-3	ASTTGQGPGNTIY
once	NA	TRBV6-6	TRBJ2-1	ASSQSGTQSSYNEQF
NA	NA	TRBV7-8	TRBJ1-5	ASSTIGGAHQPQH
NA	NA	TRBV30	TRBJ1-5	AAQGDYQPQH
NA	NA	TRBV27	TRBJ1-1	ASTLTQGSEAF
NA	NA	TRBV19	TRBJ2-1	ASSIRPGSSSYNEQF
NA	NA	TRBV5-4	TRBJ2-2	ASSLDRNSLNTGELF
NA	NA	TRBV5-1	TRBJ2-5	ASSLRREETQY
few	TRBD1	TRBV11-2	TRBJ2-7	ASSLSNRGAEQY
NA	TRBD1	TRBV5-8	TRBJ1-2	ADLPGTALFNYGYT